This T cell receptor (beta chain) was sequenced for a study of T cell changes during pregnancy in multiple sclerosis. Sequencing was performed with immunoSEQ multiplex PCR; in TCRdb, only in-frame clones are kept and a portion is missing. Seen here are roughly 69,000 clones, 92% observed once, and the top ten hold more than 1.4%. The TCR sequence derives from a female donor with multiple sclerosis, enrolled in a pregnancy study. Sequencing used peripheral blood, obtained after pregnancy.

The CDR3 sequence: CASSQDWADAGTQYF. The CDR3 region has the DNA TGCGCCAGCAGCCAAGATTGGGCGGACGCGGGGACCCAGTACTTC. The V call is TRBV4-3, the J call TRBJ2-5; the D gene is possibly TRBD2 (5 bases). This CDR3 contains 15 residues. Germline lookup yields CDR1 LGHNA and CDR2 YSLEER. The V and J ends lost 0 bases and 7 bases respectively, with 15 bases between them.